These 20 T cell receptor beta chains were all obtained from the same sample, sequenced in a study of shared clonotypes between healthy human individuals. Measured with immunoSEQ multiplex PCR; TCRdb has only the in-frame clones, and not every one. The sample yields fewer than 700,000 clones, roughly four fifths seen once. The sample consisted of PBMCs. The origin of the receptors is a woman aged 35 to 49 in good health. Some clones in this sample may be carry-over from other donors' samples.

The chain employs TRBV4-1 and TRBJ1-3, with 11 bases identical to TRBD1. This CDR3 is 16 amino acids long. Per germline, CDR1 MGHRA and CDR2 YSYEKL. The V gene end was trimmed by 4 bases and the J gene end by 0 bases; junction bases not matched to a gene: 2. In DNA, the CDR3 is TGCGCCAGCAGCCTGGACAGGGGGCTCTCTGGAAACACCATATATTTT. As protein: CASSLDRGLSGNTIYF.

The chain employs TRBV5-4 and TRBJ1-1; TRBD1 matches at 8 bases. Germline values: CDR1 SGHNT, CDR2 YYREEE (reference sequence). The CDR3 totals 15 residues. V shed 4 bases, J shed 3 bases, and the junction held 8 bases outside the gene matches. CDR3 bases: TGTGCCAGCAGCCGTGACAGGGGTACGGACACTGAAGCTTTCTTT. It is translated as CASSRDRGTDTEAFF.

The chain is built from TRBV5-1 and TRBJ2-7, with TRBD2 matching over 8 bases. The CDR3 runs 14 residues. The germline CDR1 and CDR2 sequences are SGHRS and YFSETQ. V lost 7 bases to trimming and J lost 1 base; unmatched junction nucleotides: 7. The CDR3 bases are TGCGCCAGCGGGAGAAGCGGGAGTTCCTACGAGCAGTACTTC. This sequence encodes CASGRSGSSYEQYF.

The V call is TRBV25-1, the J call TRBJ1-4; D gene unclear. CDR3 size: 14 residues. Germline assignment: CDR1 MGHDK and CDR2 SYGVNS. V shed 1 base and J shed 4 bases, with 7 bases lying between them. CDR3 amino acids: CASSEWANNEKLFF. CDR3 DNA sequence: TGTGCCAGCAGTGAATGGGCTAATAATGAAAAACTGTTTTTT.

With respect to this clone: The same CDR3 also results from other DNA sequences found in this sample. The V call is TRBV11-3, the J call TRBJ2-3, with 7 bases fitting TRBD1. The CDR3 contains 14 residues. Trimming took 5 bases from V and 0 from J; bases not matched to a gene: 2. Germline lookup yields CDR1 SGHNT and CDR2 YENEEA. CDR3 in DNA: TGTGCCAGCAGCCTGGGACAGAGCACAGATACGCAGTATTTT. It yields the protein CASSLGQSTDTQYF.

The chain is built from TRBV19 and TRBJ2-3, with a possible D match to TRBD1 (5 bases). The CDR3 sequence is 13 residues long. V shed 4 bases and J shed 4 bases, with 9 bases lying between them. Germline lookup yields CDR1 LNHDA and CDR2 SQIVND (reference sequence). The CDR3 nucleotides are TGTGCCAGTAGTAGGCTAGGGGCAGATACGCAGTATTTT. Its translation is CASSRLGADTQYF.

At least ten counts were recorded for this clone. The rearrangement links TRBV4-3 to TRBJ2-1, with 8 bases matching TRBD2. The ends lost 0 bases at V and 7 bases at J; junction bases unmatched: 5. The CDR3 is made up of 15 amino acids. Germline V CDR1 and CDR2: LGHNA, YSLEER. The CDR3 DNA reads as TGCGCCAGCAGCCAAGACTCAGCGGGAGTGAATGAGCAGTTCTTC. This codes for CASSQDSAGVNEQFF.

A note on this clone: The identical CDR3 is also encoded by other nucleotide sequences in the sample. This chain joins TRBV18 and TRBJ1-5, with 8 bases fitting TRBD1. The germline V gene has CDR1 KGHSH and CDR2 LQKENI. J gave up 2 bases and V 3 bases, and 0 bases lay outside the gene matches. The CDR3 spans 14 residues. CDR3: CASSPTGGNQPQHF. The CDR3 DNA sequence: TGTGCCAGCTCACCGACAGGGGGCAATCAGCCCCAGCATTTT. Full variable domain (remainder filled in from reference TRBV18 and TRBJ1-5): NAGVMQNPRHLVRRRGQEARLRCSPMKGHSHVYWYRQLPEEGLKFMVYLQKENIIDESGMPKERFSAEFPKEGPSILRIQQVVRGDSAAYFCASSPTGGNQPQHFGDGTRLSIL.

The genes are TRBV7-8 and TRBJ2-1, with D unresolved. Deletions cut 0 bases from V and 5 bases from J, with 17 bases between. The CDR3 contains 17 residues. Germline CDR1 and CDR2: SGHVS and FQNEAQ. The CDR3 region is CASSLAHPGGRDNEQFF. The CDR3 DNA sequence: TGTGCCAGCAGCTTAGCGCACCCAGGTGGTCGTGACAATGAGCAGTTCTTC.

This chain uses TRBV6-1 with TRBJ1-1; D uncertain. Germline-derived CDR1 and CDR2 are MNHNS and SASEGT. V lost 6 bases and J lost 5, with 10 bases in between. The CDR3 sequence is 12 residues long. The CDR3 reads CASRRVWTEAFF. Here the CDR3 DNA reads TGTGCCAGCAGGAGGGTATGGACTGAAGCTTTCTTT.

The chain has TRBV15 and TRBJ2-1; tentatively, D is TRBD2 (5 bases). CDR1 is LNHNV, CDR2 YYDKDF, per germline (reference sequence). The CDR3 consists of 19 residues. The V end lost 2 bases, the J end lost 4 bases, and 24 bases lay between the germline ends. CDR3 amino acids: CATSRYSRDRFAPYNEQFF. The CDR3 DNA reads TGTGCCACCAGCAGATATTCTCGGGATAGGTTCGCCCCATACAATGAGCAGTTCTTC.

This clone was seen a handful of times. V gene TRBV19 combines with J gene TRBJ1-3, with D uncertain. Germline lookup yields CDR1 LNHDA and CDR2 SQIVND (reference sequence). The V end was cut by 6 bases, the J end by 1 base, with 10 bases between. This CDR3 contains 14 residues. The CDR3 bases are TGTGCCAGTAGGAGGGATCCGTCTGGAAACACCATATATTTT. This codes for CASRRDPSGNTIYF.

The V gene is TRBV6-5, the J gene TRBJ1-1, with TRBD1 as a possible D gene (6 bases). The CDR3 loop spans 13 amino acids. The germline V and J ends were trimmed by 6 bases and 2 bases, with 10 bases remaining between them. CDR1 and CDR2 from the germline V gene are MNHEY and SVGAGI. Written as DNA, the CDR3 is TGTGCCAGCAGAGCAGGGGACAACACTGAAGCTTTCTTT. Amino acid sequence: CASRAGDNTEAFF.

The chain couples TRBV7-2 to TRBJ2-7, with a weak D call TRBD2 (6 bases). V was pared by 1 base and J by 6 bases, with 10 bases between. CDR3 length: 13 amino acids. Germline CDR1 SGHTA, CDR2 FQGNSA. The CDR3 nucleotides are TGTGCCAGCAGCTTAGAAGGCGGGGCCGAGCAGTACTTC. This encodes CASSLEGGAEQYF.

Comment on this clone: This specimen includes other DNA sequences encoding the same CDR3. The genes are TRBV7-9 and TRBJ2-3, with TRBD2 as a possible D gene (6 bases). Germline V gene lookup returns CDR1 SEHNR and CDR2 FQNEAQ (reference sequence). With 0 bases removed from V and 6 bases from J, the gap between germline ends came to 7 bases. The CDR3 is 13 residues long. This CDR3 reads CASSLAGGDTQYF. The CDR3 DNA reads TGTGCCAGCAGCTTAGCAGGAGGGGATACGCAGTATTTT.

The chain combines TRBV19 with TRBJ1-3; 8 bases fit TRBD1. CDR1 LNHDA and CDR2 SQIVND come from the germline V gene (reference sequence). The CDR3 runs to 16 residues. Germline trimming cut 8 bases from V and 0 bases from J; bases unmatched to any gene: 9. The CDR3 coding sequence is TGTGCCAGTTCCGCGGGACAGGCCGACTCTGGAAACACCATATATTTT. Protein sequence: CASSAGQADSGNTIYF. Combining the CDR3 with reference TRBV19 and TRBJ1-3 gives the whole variable domain DGGITQSPKYLFRKEGQNVTLSCEQNLNHDAMYWYRQDPGQGLRLIYYSQIVNDFQKGDIAEGYSVSREKKESFPLTVTSAQKNPTAFYLCASSAGQADSGNTIYFGEGSWLTVV.

The V call is TRBV9, the J call TRBJ2-7; D is undetermined. CDR1 SGDLS and CDR2 YYNGEE come from the germline V gene. The CDR3 has 13 amino acids. V was clipped by 2 bases and J by 6 bases, with 12 bases between them. The CDR3: CASSVLKTSEQYF. For the CDR3, the DNA is TGTGCCAGCAGCGTGTTGAAAACTTCCGAGCAGTACTTC.

This clone appeared a few times. This chain links TRBV9 with TRBJ2-3; possibly TRBD2 for D (6 bases). Germline CDR1 reads SGDLS; CDR2 reads YYNGEE. V lost 4 bases to trimming and J lost 3 bases, with 15 bases between them. The CDR3 covers 15 residues. This CDR3 is CASSTGTQRTDTQYF. CDR3 in DNA: TGTGCCAGCAGCACGGGGACTCAGAGGACAGATACGCAGTATTTT.

This clone came up once. This chain connects TRBV7-9 to TRBJ2-3; 7 nucleotides line up with TRBD1. From germline, CDR1 is SEHNR and CDR2 FQNEAQ (reference sequence). V was clipped by 2 bases and J by 5 bases; unmatched bases: 7. This CDR3 has 15 amino acids. For the CDR3, the DNA is TGTGCCAGCAGCTTAATGCAGGGGGATGGAGATACGCAGTATTTT. It translates to CASSLMQGDGDTQYF.

The J gene is TRBJ1-3, the V gene TRBV6-6; a possible D gene is TRBD1 (5 bases). The V end lost 6 bases, the J end lost 4 bases, and 13 bases lay between the germline ends. The germline V gene encodes CDR1 MNHNY and CDR2 SVGAGI (reference sequence). The CDR3 extends over 14 amino acids. This chain's CDR3 is CASRHRGTGNTIYF. CDR3 nucleotides: TGTGCCAGCAGACACCGGGGCACGGGAAACACCATATATTTT.